Listed below are T cell receptor beta chains from one sample, sequenced in a study of OX40 agonist ivuxolimab in advanced cancers. Using immunoSEQ multiplex PCR, the repertoire was profiled, and TCRdb retains in-frame clones only, with some absent. The table records tens of thousands of clones, about 83% of them present only once. Sequenced here: CD4+ or CD8+ T cells sorted from blood, sampled in a trial of the OX40 agonist ivuxolimab. These TCRs come from an adult with an advanced solid tumor such as melanoma, head and neck, liver or kidney cancer. Both conserved end residues are part of each CDR3. A D gene is named only where the DNA matches it firmly. Part of the rows lack a size; the others show once, few, many or a class for expanded clones.

TRBV30	TRBD2	-	TRBJ2-1	CAWGTSGSSYNEQFF	TGTGCCTGGGGGACTAGCGGGAGCTCCTACAATGAGCAGTTCTTC
TRBV23-1	TRBD1	-	TRBJ1-5	CASSQSWYRGCNQPQHF	TGCGCCAGCAGTCAATCTTGGTACAGGGGGTGCAATCAGCCCCAGCATTTT
TRBV5-6	-	-	TRBJ1-4	CASSRSGGYEKLFF	TGTGCCAGCAGCCGCTCGGGGGGGTATGAAAAACTGTTTTTT
TRBV19	-	-	TRBJ2-3	CASSIRTSTDTQYF	TGTGCCAGTAGTATACGGACGAGCACAGATACGCAGTATTTT
TRBV5-5	-	-	TRBJ2-3	CASSFLTGEITDTQYF	TGTGCCAGCAGCTTTTTAACAGGAGAGATCACAGATACGCAGTATTTT
TRBV6-1	TRBD1	-	TRBJ2-7	CATEDIRDRPYEQYF	TGTGCCACAGAAGACATCCGGGACAGACCCTACGAGCAGTACTTC
TRBV6-5	-	few	TRBJ1-2	CASSRQGRRYGYTF	TGTGCCAGCAGCCGGCAGGGGCGACGCTATGGCTACACCTTC
TRBV6-1	TRBD1	once	TRBJ2-7	CASSEGTGVYEQYF	TGTGCCAGCAGTGAAGGGACAGGGGTCTACGAGCAGTACTTC
TRBV9	-	-	TRBJ1-1	CASSVGGVSEAFF	TGTGCCAGCAGCGTAGGGGGCGTGAGTGAAGCTTTCTTT
TRBV2	-	-	TRBJ1-6	CASSEAVSRGYSPLHF	TGTGCCAGCAGTGAAGCGGTGTCCCGGGGGTATTCACCCCTCCACTTT
TRBV5-1	TRBD2	-	TRBJ2-1	CASSSHFLAGSYNEQFF	TGCGCCAGCAGCTCGCACTTCCTAGCGGGAAGCTACAATGAGCAGTTCTTC
TRBV6-1	-	-	TRBJ2-4	CASSESGGRGNIQYF	TGTGCCAGCAGTGAATCGGGGGGCAGAGGAAACATTCAGTACTTC
TRBV27	-	few	TRBJ1-5	CASSLWAGDQPQHF	TGTGCCAGCAGTTTGTGGGCAGGGGACCAGCCCCAGCATTTT
TRBV28	-	-	TRBJ2-5	CASSPPGPVEETQYF	TGTGCCAGCAGTCCACCGGGGCCGGTGGAGGAGACCCAGTACTTC
TRBV7-2	TRBD1	-	TRBJ2-2	CASSLDRGTLLTGELFF	TGTGCCAGCAGCTTAGACAGGGGGACCTTGCTCACCGGGGAGCTGTTTTTT
TRBV29-1	TRBD1	once	TRBJ2-1	CSVDRGQGAYNEQFF	TGCAGCGTTGATAGGGGGCAGGGGGCCTACAATGAGCAGTTCTTC
TRBV9	TRBD1	-	TRBJ2-1	CASSVGGTGGYNEQFF	TGTGCCAGCAGCGTAGGAGGGACAGGGGGGTACAATGAGCAGTTCTTC
TRBV28	TRBD2	few	TRBJ2-7	CAIIPGTSGSVRSEQYF	TGTGCCATCATCCCCGGGACTAGCGGGAGTGTTCGGTCGGAGCAGTACTTC
TRBV28	-	-	TRBJ2-1	CASRIPGNLAYNEQFF	TGTGCCAGCAGAATACCAGGGAACCTAGCCTACAATGAGCAGTTCTTC
TRBV6-6	-	-	TRBJ2-7	CASGGDSYEQYF	TGTGCCAGCGGAGGAGACTCCTACGAGCAGTACTTC
TRBV11-2	-	once	TRBJ1-4	CANSLMTAGEKLFF	TGTGCCAACAGCTTAATGACAGCGGGTGAAAAACTGTTTTTT
TRBV28	TRBD1	-	TRBJ1-4	CASSLTPGQGNEKLFF	TGTGCCAGCAGTTTAACTCCGGGACAGGGGAATGAAAAACTGTTTTTT
TRBV18	-	-	TRBJ2-7	CASSPDVEQYF	TGTGCCAGCTCACCAGACGTCGAGCAGTACTTC
TRBV9	-	once	TRBJ2-7	CASSLDGAQGNEQYF	TGTGCCAGCAGCCTCGATGGCGCCCAAGGGAACGAGCAGTACTTC
TRBV11-2	-	-	TRBJ2-7	CASEDPGHPFEQYF	TGTGCCAGCGAGGATCCGGGACACCCCTTTGAGCAGTACTTC
TRBV2	-	-	TRBJ2-3	CASSTGSRDTQYF	TGTGCCAGCAGTACTGGATCCCGGGATACGCAGTATTTT
TRBV5-6	-	-	TRBJ1-5	CASSLVGVGPQHF	TGTGCCAGCAGCTTGGTCGGGGTGGGGCCCCAGCATTTT
TRBV10-3	TRBD1	-	TRBJ2-5	CAISNGQGGETQYF	TGTGCCATCAGCAACGGACAGGGGGGAGAGACCCAGTACTTC
TRBV5-1	TRBD1	-	TRBJ2-3	CASTQGEPTDTQYF	TGCGCCAGCACCCAGGGGGAACCCACAGATACGCAGTATTTT
TRBV2	TRBD1	-	TRBJ1-2	CASSLDRGIVSGYTF	TGTGCCAGCAGCCTAGACAGGGGTATAGTCTCTGGCTACACCTTC
TRBV5-6	TRBD1	-	TRBJ2-2	CASSRPDRGLTGELFF	TGTGCCAGCAGCAGACCGGACAGGGGGCTGACCGGGGAGCTGTTTTTT
TRBV7-6	TRBD2	-	TRBJ2-7	CASSWTSGIGRGEQYF	TGTGCCAGCAGCTGGACTAGCGGGATTGGGCGCGGCGAGCAGTACTTC
TRBV11-2	-	-	TRBJ2-7	CASSLARGDQGYEQYF	TGTGCCAGCAGCTTAGCTAGGGGGGACCAGGGCTACGAGCAGTACTTC
TRBV9	TRBD1	-	TRBJ2-2	CASSLQTGFTGELFF	TGTGCCAGCAGCCTACAGACAGGGTTCACCGGGGAGCTGTTTTTT
TRBV5-1	-	-	TRBJ1-3	CASSFAESYSGNTIYF	TGCGCCAGCAGCTTCGCAGAGTCTTACTCTGGAAACACCATATATTTT
TRBV28	-	-	TRBJ2-5	CASSALQGTETQYF	TGTGCCAGCAGTGCTCTACAGGGAACGGAGACCCAGTACTTC